This T cell receptor (beta chain) emerged from a study of identical twins. Addition of a universal primer site occurred through template switching, and cDNA carried unique molecular identifiers. Each CDR3 protein gets one entry after TCRdb re-called the 5' RACE reads with MiXCR. The data hold 650,000 to 800,000 distinct CDR3 sequences, with 8.6% observed a single time. This clonotype has more than one count but fewer than ten. Its antigen is unknown. Study results and limitations: Clonotypes of the beta chain that were abundant in cord blood carried fewer insertions (memory repertoires showed none).

V lost 7 bases to trimming and J lost 2 bases, with 6 bases between them. Per the germline V gene, CDR1 is SEHNR and CDR2 is FQNEAQ (reference sequence). This CDR3 has 13 amino acids. These data also featured in a second study, about yellow fever vaccine responses in identical twins.

This receptor was obtained from a woman between 18 and 30 years old in good health. The chain joins TRBV7-9 to TRBJ2-6; D uncertain. The sequencing input was PBMCs. As DNA, the CDR3 is TGTGCCAGCACCACCGCTGGGGCCAACGTCCTGACTTTC. It yields the protein CASTTAGANVLTF.